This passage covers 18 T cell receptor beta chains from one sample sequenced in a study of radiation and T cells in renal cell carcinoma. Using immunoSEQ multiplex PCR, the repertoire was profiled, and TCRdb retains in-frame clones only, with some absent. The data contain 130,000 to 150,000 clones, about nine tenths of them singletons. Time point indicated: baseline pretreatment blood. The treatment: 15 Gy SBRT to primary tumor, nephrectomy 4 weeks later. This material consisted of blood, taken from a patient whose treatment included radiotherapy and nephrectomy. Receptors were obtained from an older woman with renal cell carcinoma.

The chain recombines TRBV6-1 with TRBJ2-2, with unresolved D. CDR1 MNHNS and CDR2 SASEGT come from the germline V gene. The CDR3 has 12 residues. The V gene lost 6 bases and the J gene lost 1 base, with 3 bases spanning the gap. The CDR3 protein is CASRLNTGELFF. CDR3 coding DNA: TGTGCCAGCAGGTTGAACACCGGGGAGCTGTTTTTT.

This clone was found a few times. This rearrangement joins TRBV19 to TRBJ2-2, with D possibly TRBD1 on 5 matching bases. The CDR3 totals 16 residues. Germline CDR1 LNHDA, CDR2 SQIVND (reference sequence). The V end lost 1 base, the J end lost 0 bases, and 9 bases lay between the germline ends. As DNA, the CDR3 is TGTGCCAGTAGTATAGCCCAGGGAACGAACACCGGGGAGCTGTTTTTT. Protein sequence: CASSIAQGTNTGELFF.

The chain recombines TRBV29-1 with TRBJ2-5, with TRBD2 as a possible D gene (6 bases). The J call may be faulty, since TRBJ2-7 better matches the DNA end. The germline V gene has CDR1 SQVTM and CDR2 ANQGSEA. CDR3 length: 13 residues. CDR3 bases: TGCAGCGTTGAAGGTACGGGGGCCTACGAGCAGTACTTC. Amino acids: CSVEGTGAYEQYF.

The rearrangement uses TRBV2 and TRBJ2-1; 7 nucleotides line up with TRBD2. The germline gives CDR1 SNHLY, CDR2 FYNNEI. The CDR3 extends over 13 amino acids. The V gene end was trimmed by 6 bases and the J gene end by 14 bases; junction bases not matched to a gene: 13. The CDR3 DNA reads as TGTGCCAGCAGGAAGGATTTCAGCGGGGCGGAGTTCTTC. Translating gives CASRKDFSGAEFF.

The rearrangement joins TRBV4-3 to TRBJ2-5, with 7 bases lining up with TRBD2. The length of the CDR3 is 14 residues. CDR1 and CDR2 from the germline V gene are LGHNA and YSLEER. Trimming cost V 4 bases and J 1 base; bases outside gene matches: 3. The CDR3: CASSLGLGQETQYF. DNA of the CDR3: TGCGCCAGCAGCCTAGGACTAGGCCAAGAGACCCAGTACTTC.

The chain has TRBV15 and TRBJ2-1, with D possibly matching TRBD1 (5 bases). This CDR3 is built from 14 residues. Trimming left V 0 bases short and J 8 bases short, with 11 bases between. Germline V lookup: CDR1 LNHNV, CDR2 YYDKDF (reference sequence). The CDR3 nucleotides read TGTGCCACCAGCAGAGATCAAGGGGCCCATGAGCAGTTCTTC. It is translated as CATSRDQGAHEQFF.

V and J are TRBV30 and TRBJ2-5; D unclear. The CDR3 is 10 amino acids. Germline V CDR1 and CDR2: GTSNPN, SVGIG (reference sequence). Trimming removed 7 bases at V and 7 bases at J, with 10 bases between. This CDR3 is CASGYGTQYF. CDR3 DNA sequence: TGTGCCTCCGGTTACGGGACCCAGTACTTC.

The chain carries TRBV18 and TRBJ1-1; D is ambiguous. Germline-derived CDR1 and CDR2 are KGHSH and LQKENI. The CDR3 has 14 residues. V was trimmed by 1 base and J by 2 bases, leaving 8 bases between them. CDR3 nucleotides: TGTGCCAGCTCACCACTATCGGTAAACACTGAAGCTTTCTTT. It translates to CASSPLSVNTEAFF.

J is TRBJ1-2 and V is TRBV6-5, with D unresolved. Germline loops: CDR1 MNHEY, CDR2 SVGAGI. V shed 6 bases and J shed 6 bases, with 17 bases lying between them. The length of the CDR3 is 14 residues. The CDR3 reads CASRPRGSVNGYTF. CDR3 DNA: TGTGCCAGCAGACCGCGAGGGTCGGTTAATGGCTACACCTTC.

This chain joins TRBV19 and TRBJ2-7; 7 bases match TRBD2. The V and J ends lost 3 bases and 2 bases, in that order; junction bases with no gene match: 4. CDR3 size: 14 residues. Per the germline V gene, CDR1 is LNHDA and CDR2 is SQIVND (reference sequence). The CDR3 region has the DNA TGTGCCAGTAGTATGTTCGGGAGGCCCTACGAGCAGTACTTC. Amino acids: CASSMFGRPYEQYF.

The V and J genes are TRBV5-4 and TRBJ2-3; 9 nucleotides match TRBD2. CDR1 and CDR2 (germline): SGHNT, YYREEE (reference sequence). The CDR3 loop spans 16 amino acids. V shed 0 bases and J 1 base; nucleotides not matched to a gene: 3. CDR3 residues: CASSLVPSGGTDTQYF. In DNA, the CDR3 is TGTGCCAGCAGCTTGGTACCTAGCGGGGGCACAGATACGCAGTATTTT.

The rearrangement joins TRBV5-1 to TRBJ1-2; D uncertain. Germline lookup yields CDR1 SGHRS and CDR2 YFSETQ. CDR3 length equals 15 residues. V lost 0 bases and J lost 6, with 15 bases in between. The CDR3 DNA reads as TGCGCCAGCAGCTTGGCACCGGGCCTCTCGGATGGCTACACCTTC. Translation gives CASSLAPGLSDGYTF.

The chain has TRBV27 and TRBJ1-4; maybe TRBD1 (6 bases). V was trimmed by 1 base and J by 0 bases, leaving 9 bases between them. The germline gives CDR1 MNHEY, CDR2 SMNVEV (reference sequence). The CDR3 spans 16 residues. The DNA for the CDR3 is TGTGCCAGCAGTTTATTAGGGGGACCAACTAATGAAAAACTGTTTTTT. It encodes CASSLLGGPTNEKLFF.

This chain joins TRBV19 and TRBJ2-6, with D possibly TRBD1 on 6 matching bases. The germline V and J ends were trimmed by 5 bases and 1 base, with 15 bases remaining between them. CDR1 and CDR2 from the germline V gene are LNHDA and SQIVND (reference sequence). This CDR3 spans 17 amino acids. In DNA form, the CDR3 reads TGTGCCAGTAGTCTTCGACAGGACCATTCTGGGGCCAACGTCCTGACTTTC. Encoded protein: CASSLRQDHSGANVLTF.

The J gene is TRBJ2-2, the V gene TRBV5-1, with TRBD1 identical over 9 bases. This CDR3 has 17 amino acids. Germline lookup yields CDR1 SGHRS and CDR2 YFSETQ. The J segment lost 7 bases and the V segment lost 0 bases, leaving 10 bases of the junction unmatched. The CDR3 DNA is TGCGCCAGCAGCTTGGCCGTGACAGGGGGAATTGGCGGGGAGCTGTTTTTT. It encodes CASSLAVTGGIGGELFF.

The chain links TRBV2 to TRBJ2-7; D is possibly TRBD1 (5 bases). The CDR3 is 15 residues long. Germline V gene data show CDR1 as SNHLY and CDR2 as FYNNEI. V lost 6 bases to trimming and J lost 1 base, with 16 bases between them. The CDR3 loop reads CASRPDRAPSYEQYF. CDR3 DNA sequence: TGTGCCAGCAGACCAGACAGAGCGCCTTCCTACGAGCAGTACTTC.

CDR3 coding DNA: TGTGCCAGCACCCCGGTCCCAGCCATCGATGGCTACACCTTC. Translation: CASTPVPAIDGYTF. The V call is TRBV13, the J call TRBJ1-2; no reliable D call. The CDR3 length is 14 residues. The V end was cut by 7 bases, the J end by 6 bases, with 18 bases between. The germline CDR1 and CDR2 sequences are PRHDT and FYEKMQ (reference sequence).

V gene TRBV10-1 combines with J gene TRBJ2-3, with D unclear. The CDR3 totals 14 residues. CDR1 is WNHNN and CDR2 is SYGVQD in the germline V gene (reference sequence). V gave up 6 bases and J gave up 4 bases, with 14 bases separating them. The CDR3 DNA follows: TGCGCCAGCAGCCCCGATCCGAGCGCAGATACGCAGTATTTT. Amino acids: CASSPDPSADTQYF.